A selection of T cell receptor beta chains follows, all from one sample in a study of OX40 agonist ivuxolimab in advanced cancers. The method was immunoSEQ multiplex PCR; TCRdb's version includes in-frame clones alone and lacks a portion of them. This sample yields approximately 66,000 clones, of which over 80% are seen a single time; around 3.3% belongs to the top ten. The sequences come from CD4+ or CD8+ T cells sorted from blood, collected in a trial of the OX40 agonist ivuxolimab. The source is an adult with an advanced solid tumor such as melanoma, head and neck, liver or kidney cancer. The CDR3 runs from the conserved cysteine through the conserved F or W. A D gene is named only where the DNA matches it firmly. A row's size may be missing; if present it is once, few, many or a size class.

v_gene	j_gene	d_gene	abundance	CDR3aa	CDR3nt
TRBV30	TRBJ2-2	NA	NA	CAWSPGAHTGELFF	TGTGCCTGGAGTCCGGGGGCCCACACCGGGGAGCTGTTTTTT
TRBV5-6	TRBJ2-7	TRBD1	few	CASSWGTVYEQYF	TGTGCCAGCAGCTGGGGGACAGTCTACGAGCAGTACTTC
TRBV14	TRBJ2-7	TRBD1	once	CASSPTLRTGPYEQYF	TGTGCCAGCAGCCCCACCCTCCGGACAGGGCCCTACGAGCAGTACTTC
TRBV20-1	TRBJ2-5	NA	NA	CSAAKETQYF	TGCAGTGCGGCCAAAGAGACCCAGTACTTC
TRBV7-2	TRBJ2-6	NA	once	CASSLPSGANVLTF	TGTGCCAGCAGTCTCCCCTCTGGGGCCAACGTCCTGACTTTC
TRBV7-3	TRBJ2-3	NA	NA	CASSYNTGDTQYF	TGTGCCAGCAGCTATAACACGGGGGATACGCAGTATTTT
TRBV7-7	TRBJ2-3	NA	NA	CASSSNGAGDTQYF	TGTGCTAGCAGCAGCAACGGGGCTGGGGATACGCAGTATTTT
TRBV5-1	TRBJ2-1	NA	NA	CASSEGYEQFF	TGCGCCAGCAGCGAAGGGTATGAGCAGTTCTTC
TRBV2	TRBJ1-6	NA	few	CASSTGTPRYSPLHF	TGTGCCAGCAGCACCGGGACACCTCGATATTCACCCCTCCACTTT
TRBV14	TRBJ1-6	TRBD1	NA	CASSHMDRDNSPLHF	TGTGCCAGCAGCCACATGGACAGGGATAATTCACCCCTCCACTTT
TRBV21-1	TRBJ2-3	NA	NA	CASSKSGGYRTDTQYF	TGTGCCAGCAGCAAAAGTGGAGGGTATCGCACAGATACGCAGTATTTT
TRBV6-1	TRBJ2-1	TRBD1	NA	CASSGTTRDSYNEQFF	TGTGCCAGCAGTGGAACTACACGGGACAGCTACAATGAGCAGTTCTTC
TRBV5-1	TRBJ2-3	TRBD2	NA	CASSFGTSGGVSGGRDTQYF	TGCGCCAGCAGCTTCGGGACTAGCGGGGGCGTCAGCGGGGGTCGGGATACGCAGTATTTT
TRBV7-2	TRBJ1-1	NA	NA	CASSTRDTEAFF	TGTGCCAGCAGTACGAGAGACACTGAAGCTTTCTTT
TRBV7-6	TRBJ1-1	TRBD1	NA	CASSSQGWNTEAFF	TGTGCCAGCAGCTCACAGGGGTGGAACACTGAAGCTTTCTTT
TRBV29-1	TRBJ1-2	NA	NA	CSVEPAGAQGYTF	TGCAGCGTTGAACCCGCAGGCGCCCAGGGCTACACCTTC
TRBV30	TRBJ2-3	TRBD2	NA	CAWSQGLAGNTDTQYF	TGTGCCTGGAGTCAAGGACTAGCGGGGAACACAGATACGCAGTATTTT
TRBV6-1	TRBJ1-6	NA	few	CASSESRSPLHF	TGTGCCAGCAGTGAAAGCAGATCACCCCTCCACTTT
TRBV7-9	TRBJ1-2	NA	NA	CASSSHREWDYGYTF	TGTGCCAGCAGCTCCCACAGGGAATGGGACTATGGCTACACCTTC
TRBV9	TRBJ2-1	TRBD2	once	CASSAQTSGAYNEQFF	TGTGCCAGCAGCGCGCAGACTAGCGGGGCATACAATGAGCAGTTCTTC
TRBV19	TRBJ1-1	NA	NA	CASSLKIKNTEAFF	TGTGCCAGTAGCCTCAAGATTAAGAACACTGAAGCTTTCTTT
TRBV2	TRBJ2-5	NA	NA	CASRWRETQYF	TGTGCCAGCAGGTGGCGGGAGACCCAGTACTTC